Included here is one T cell receptor (beta chain) sequence, with context. Its antigen is unidentified. The data belong to a study of shared clonotypes between healthy human individuals. Whole-study results and caveats: A small donor pool kept down the genetic and exposure-history diversity that was represented.

It was on ten immunoSEQ deep assay plates that unsorted PBMC DNA was sequenced. The method was immunoSEQ multiplex PCR; TCRdb's version includes in-frame clones alone and lacks a portion of them. The sample consists of some 490,000 clones, approximately 81% of them appearing once. This CDR3 is 17 amino acids long. Deletions cut 2 bases from V and 3 bases from J, with 18 bases between. Germline V lookup: CDR1 MDHEN, CDR2 SYDVKM. All of the donors resided in Nashville, Tennessee, and each was a Caucasian adult. Sequencing was performed on PBMCs. The TCR comes from a woman aged 40 to 50 in good health. Some clones in this sample may be carry-over from other donors' samples. The V and J genes are TRBV28 and TRBJ2-3; no clear D. The CDR3 loop reads CASSLHPVSFLTDTQYF. CDR3 sequence (DNA): TGTGCCAGCAGTTTACACCCGGTTTCATTCCTAACAGATACGCAGTATTTT.